One and the same sample provided the 24 T cell receptor beta chains below, sequenced in a study of blood T cell repertoires in COVID-19 (dated by TCRdb to the early 2020s). The method was the immunoSEQ multiplex PCR assay. TCRdb holds this immuneACCESS table with in-frame rearrangements only. Some clones are missing; in checked studies, unresolved V genes explain under half, and the rest has no known cause. This sample has some 190,000 clones in its table, and 70% to 90% of those were observed once. 3.3% of the sample comes from the top ten. The material sequenced was peripheral blood. The receptor set was obtained from a man aged 55 to 70 with acute or convalescent COVID-19.

The chain links TRBV5-5 to TRBJ2-1, with TRBD1 identical over 10 bases. The CDR3 runs to 14 residues. V shed 6 bases and J 5 bases; nucleotides not matched to a gene: 5. The V gene's germline CDR1 is SGHKS and CDR2 YYEKEE (reference sequence). The chain's CDR3 is CASKTDRGDNEQFF. In DNA form, the CDR3 reads TGTGCCAGCAAGACGGACAGGGGGGACAATGAGCAGTTCTTC.

The J gene is TRBJ2-5, the V gene TRBV5-1, with TRBD2 matching 7 bases. This CDR3 spans 16 amino acids. Germline V gives CDR1 SGHRS, CDR2 YFSETQ. Germline trimming cut 5 bases from V and 3 bases from J; bases unmatched to any gene: 13. CDR3 nucleotides: TGCGCCAGCAGTGGAAATAGGGGAGGGCCGGAAGAGACCCAGTACTTC. Translation gives CASSGNRGGPEETQYF.

The chain joins TRBV5-1 to TRBJ2-3; D is perhaps TRBD2 (5 bases). Germline V gene data show CDR1 as SGHRS and CDR2 as YFSETQ. V dropped 3 bases and J dropped 0 bases, with 11 bases sitting between them. The CDR3 totals 15 residues. This CDR3 is CASSSRTFSTDTQYF. The CDR3 DNA follows: TGCGCCAGCAGCTCCAGGACTTTCAGCACAGATACGCAGTATTTT.

The chain recombines TRBV28 with TRBJ2-7; D is perhaps TRBD1 (5 bases). Trimming stripped 11 bases from V and 3 bases from J, with 14 bases between. The CDR3 spans 12 residues. The V gene's germline CDR1 is MDHEN and CDR2 SYDVKM. CDR3 coding DNA: TGTGCCGGCGGACAAGGCCTCTACGAGCAGTACTTC. Translated: CAGGQGLYEQYF.

The V and J genes are TRBV2 and TRBJ1-5, with D unclear. CDR1 is SNHLY and CDR2 is FYNNEI in the germline V gene. Trimming pared 2 bases from V and 0 bases from J, leaving 8 bases between. This CDR3 is built from 15 residues. CDR3 nucleotide sequence: TGTGCCAGCAGTGAATGGCCAGATAGCAATCAGCCCCAGCATTTT. This codes for CASSEWPDSNQPQHF.

This clone was recorded a few times. This chain connects TRBV18 to TRBJ1-1; 7 bases map to TRBD1. With V trimmed by 4 bases and J by 11 bases, 7 bases remained unmatched. Per the germline V gene, CDR1 is KGHSH and CDR2 is LQKENI. The CDR3 consists of 12 residues. CDR3 protein: CASSLDRVGAFF. CDR3 DNA sequence: TGTGCCAGCTCACTCGACAGGGTTGGCGCTTTCTTT.

The chain links TRBV4-1 to TRBJ1-2; TRBD1 might be the D (6 bases). The CDR3 covers 16 residues. V dropped 3 bases and J dropped 2 bases, with 16 bases sitting between them. CDR1 MGHRA and CDR2 YSYEKL come from the germline V gene. Here the CDR3 DNA reads TGCGCCAGCAGCCAGGCACACAGGGAAAGCAACTATGGCTACACCTTC. It translates to CASSQAHRESNYGYTF.

The chain employs TRBV29-1 and TRBJ2-1, with 11 bases aligning to TRBD2. The V gene's germline CDR1 is SQVTM and CDR2 ANQGSEA. This CDR3 has 15 residues. V shed 3 bases, J shed 8 bases, and the junction held 9 bases outside the gene matches. The CDR3 is CSVEKASGRPDEQFF. For the CDR3, the DNA is TGCAGCGTTGAGAAGGCTAGCGGGAGGCCCGATGAGCAGTTCTTC.

The V gene is TRBV30, the J gene TRBJ2-1; TRBD1 aligns across 7 bases. Germline loops: CDR1 GTSNPN, CDR2 SVGIG (reference sequence). V trimming: 5 bases; J trimming: 9 bases; junction bases outside the gene matches: 13. The CDR3 has 14 amino acids. CDR3 in DNA: TGTGCCTGGGGACAAGGACAGGCTTGGAGTGAGCAGTTCTTC. This codes for CAWGQGQAWSEQFF. The full variable domain, completed using reference TRBV30 and TRBJ2-1, is SQTIHQWPATLVQPVGSPLSLECTVEGTSNPNLYWYRQAAGRGLQLLFYSVGIGQISSEVPQNLSASRPQDRQFILSSKKLLLSDSGFYLCAWGQGQAWSEQFFGPGTRLTVL.

The V call is TRBV9, the J call TRBJ2-1; D perhaps matches TRBD2 (5 bases). The germline V gene has CDR1 SGDLS and CDR2 YYNGEE. This CDR3 comprises 15 residues. V was clipped by 7 bases and J by 0 bases, with 14 bases between them. CDR3 bases: TGTGCCAGCGGGAGTCAGCTCATCTCCTACAATGAGCAGTTCTTC. Protein: CASGSQLISYNEQFF.

The chain carries TRBV30 and TRBJ1-5, with D possibly being TRBD1 (5 bases). Germline CDR1 and CDR2: GTSNPN and SVGIG (reference sequence). This CDR3 is 15 amino acids long. V was trimmed by 4 bases and J by 0 bases, leaving 13 bases between them. CDR3: CAWNRGDSSNQPQHF. Here the CDR3 DNA reads TGTGCCTGGAATAGGGGCGACAGTAGCAATCAGCCCCAGCATTTT.

The gene calls are TRBV5-1 and TRBJ1-1, with a tentative D call TRBD1 (6 bases). Trimming took 0 bases from V and 1 from J, leaving 7 bases between them. The CDR3 contains 14 residues. Germline V gene data show CDR1 as SGHRS and CDR2 as YFSETQ. CDR3: CASSLVQGNTEAFF. CDR3 DNA sequence: TGCGCCAGCAGCTTGGTACAGGGGAACACTGAAGCTTTCTTT.

J is TRBJ2-1 and V is TRBV3-1 (or the pseudogene TRBV3-2); D unresolved. Trimming cost V 7 bases and J 4 bases, with 11 bases left between them. CDR3 length: 13 residues. Germline CDR1 reads LGHDT; CDR2 reads YNNKEL (reference sequence). The CDR3 DNA reads as TGTGCCAGCAATAACGGTAATTACAATGAGCAGTTCTTC. It yields the protein CASNNGNYNEQFF.

The genes are TRBV19 and TRBJ2-7; D possibly corresponds to TRBD2 (6 bases). Looked up from germline, CDR1 is LNHDA and CDR2 is SQIVND (reference sequence). V lost 10 bases and J lost 3, with 16 bases in between. The CDR3 is 13 residues long. The CDR3 sequence: CATRGTGIYEQYF. As DNA, the CDR3 is TGTGCCACCCGGGGGACGGGAATCTACGAGCAGTACTTC.

This clone was detected a few times. The J gene is TRBJ1-5, the V gene TRBV27; the D is unclear. The CDR3 spans 13 residues. V was clipped by 8 bases and J by 1 base, with 9 bases between them. Looked up from germline, CDR1 is MNHEY and CDR2 is SMNVEV (reference sequence). The DNA for the CDR3 is TGTGCCAGCTCCCAGTGGAGCAATCAGCCCCAGCATTTT. Translating gives CASSQWSNQPQHF.

The J gene is TRBJ2-1, the V gene TRBV5-4; 8 nucleotides line up with TRBD1. CDR1 SGHNT and CDR2 YYREEE come from the germline V gene (reference sequence). This CDR3 has 14 residues. Losses at the gene ends were 4 bases for V and 9 bases for J; bases not matched to a gene: 9. The CDR3 sequence is CASSTGQGTSEQFF. CDR3 nucleotides: TGTGCCAGCAGCACTGGACAGGGTACGAGTGAGCAGTTCTTC.

This rearrangement joins TRBV19 to TRBJ1-2; the match to TRBD1 covers 8 bases. Germline-derived CDR1 and CDR2 are LNHDA and SQIVND (reference sequence). The CDR3 totals 15 residues. With V trimmed by 5 bases and J by 7 bases, 12 bases remained unmatched. In DNA, the CDR3 is TGTGCCAGTAGTCTTACAGGGGGGCCGACCACTGGCTACACCTTC. Its protein product is CASSLTGGPTTGYTF.

The chain employs TRBV18 and TRBJ1-1; TRBD1 agrees at 8 bases. The V segment lost 1 base and the J segment 0 bases; nucleotides outside the gene matches: 4. This CDR3 spans 16 amino acids. CDR1 and CDR2 from the germline V gene are KGHSH and LQKENI. The CDR3 nucleotides are TGTGCCAGCTCACCACGACAGGGGATCATGAACACTGAAGCTTTCTTT. Protein product: CASSPRQGIMNTEAFF.

A word on this clone: Other DNA sequences in the same sample also yield this CDR3. J is TRBJ1-6 and V is TRBV7-9; no clear D gene. V shed 1 base and J shed 0 bases, with 4 bases lying between them. CDR3 length: 15 amino acids. Germline V gene data show CDR1 as SEHNR and CDR2 as FQNEAQ (reference sequence). The CDR3 is CASSLGSSYNSPLHF. The CDR3 DNA reads as TGTGCCAGCAGCTTAGGGAGCTCCTATAATTCACCCCTCCACTTT.

The V call is TRBV14, the J call TRBJ1-1, with no clear D. The CDR3 has 15 residues. Trimming took 4 bases from V and 4 from J, leaving 16 bases between them. The germline CDR1 and CDR2 sequences are SGHDN and FVKESK. The chain's CDR3 is CASSRNRGIGTEAFF. In DNA, the CDR3 is TGTGCCAGCAGCCGGAACAGAGGGATCGGCACTGAAGCTTTCTTT.

This clone was counted only a few times. As DNA, the CDR3 is TGCGCCAGCAGCACCGGGGGAACTAATGAAAAACTGTTTTTT. Translated: CASSTGGTNEKLFF. The chain has TRBV5-1 and TRBJ1-4; tentatively, D is TRBD1 (5 bases). The V end lost 4 bases, the J end lost 1 base, and 8 bases lay between the germline ends. From germline, CDR1 is SGHRS and CDR2 YFSETQ. This CDR3 spans 14 amino acids.

The CDR3 DNA reads TGTGCCAGCAGCTTGGCCCCGGGAGCAAACTACGAGCAGTACTTC. Translated: CASSLAPGANYEQYF. The chain uses TRBV5-6 and TRBJ2-7; D may be TRBD2 (6 bases). The CDR3 is made up of 15 amino acids. Germline lookup yields CDR1 SGHDT and CDR2 YYEEEE. With 0 bases removed from V and 3 bases from J, the gap between germline ends came to 13 bases.

Written as DNA, the CDR3 is TGCGCCAGCAGCAGGGGGACAGCGAACTCTGGAAACACCATATATTTT. Its translation is CASSRGTANSGNTIYF. This rearrangement joins TRBV5-1 to TRBJ1-3; 7 bases are a match to TRBD1. The CDR3 has 16 residues. Germline-derived CDR1 and CDR2 are SGHRS and YFSETQ. Trimming removed 4 bases from V and 0 bases from J; junction bases left unmatched: 7. The full variable domain, completed using reference TRBV5-1 and TRBJ1-3, is KAGVTQTPRYLIKTRGQQVTLSCSPISGHRSVSWYQQTPGQGLQFLFEYFSETQRNKGNFPGRFSGRQFSNSRSEMNVSTLELGDSALYLCASSRGTANSGNTIYFGEGSWLTVV.

V usage is TRBV9 and J usage is TRBJ1-5, with unresolved D. The CDR3 sequence is 13 residues long. Trimming left V 4 bases short and J 6 bases short, with 11 bases between. Germline V gives CDR1 SGDLS, CDR2 YYNGEE. The CDR3 loop is CASSPHAGQPQHF. CDR3 nucleotides: TGTGCCAGCAGCCCCCATGCCGGTCAGCCCCAGCATTTT.